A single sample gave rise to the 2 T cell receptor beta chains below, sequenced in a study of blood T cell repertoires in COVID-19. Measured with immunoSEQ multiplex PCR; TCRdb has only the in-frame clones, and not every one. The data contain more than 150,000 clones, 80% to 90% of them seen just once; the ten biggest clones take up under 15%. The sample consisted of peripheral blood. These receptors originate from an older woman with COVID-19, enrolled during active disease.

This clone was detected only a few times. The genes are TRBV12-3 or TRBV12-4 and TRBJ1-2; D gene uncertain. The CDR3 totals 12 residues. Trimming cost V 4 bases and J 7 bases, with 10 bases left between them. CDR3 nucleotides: TGTGCCAGCAGTTCCACAGACGGTGGCTACACCTTC. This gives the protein CASSSTDGGYTF.

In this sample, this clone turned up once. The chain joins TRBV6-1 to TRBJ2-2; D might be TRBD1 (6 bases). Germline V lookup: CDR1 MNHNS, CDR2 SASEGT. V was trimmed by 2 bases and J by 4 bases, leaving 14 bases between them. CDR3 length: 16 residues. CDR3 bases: TGTGCCAGCAGTGAAACCCAACAGGGTACCACCGGGGAGCTGTTTTTT. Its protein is CASSETQQGTTGELFF.